This T cell receptor beta chain was observed in a study of blood T cells in healthy people across ages (dated by TCRdb to between 2014 and 2016). About the investigation overall: In model experiments, template switching captured roughly one uniquely barcoded TCR beta cDNA molecule for every two T cells. Using the same blood draw, the study looked at two additional independent replicas of 1 million unique cDNA reads for two donors, one aged 18 to 30 and the other aged 80 or older. Using deep sequencing normalized with unique cDNA molecular identifiers, the study measured how TCR beta repertoire diversity changes with age. To avoid experimental bias, donors of different ages were distributed randomly across sequencing lanes. The donors were split into four age groups: young (average about 15 years), middle-aged (over 35), aged (approximately 59) and long-lived (approximately 80). Overall study results and their limits: As age increased, observed TCR beta diversity per million T cells dropped in a roughly linear way, and a significant reduction was already evident by age 40. Estimates of total diversity based on one million sequenced T cells were considered lower bounds and underestimates. Since profiling was done on bulk unsorted PBMCs, naive and antigen-experienced compartments could not be conclusively compared. The percentage of naive T cells measured by flow cytometry correlated strongly with observed TCR beta diversity. Compared with the aged group, more naive CD4+ T cells, fewer expanded clones and increased TCR diversity were shown by the long-lived group, suggesting age selection. The CMV infection status of donors was not known, potentially confounding age-related changes in expanded clonotypes.

This clonotype was seen more than once but under ten times. It lacks a known antigen. Base qualities are missing; no much larger clone stands one base away. Libraries came from 5' RACE. The listed sequencing device is Illumina HiSeq 2500. A second PCR of about 6 to 11 cycles was performed with a sample-barcoded 5' primer and a J-beta primer mix. Each TCR beta cDNA molecule received a unique molecular identifier from a template-switch 5' adaptor carrying 12 random nucleotides. At least 3 million CDR3-containing paired-end reads were obtained from each sample. The Mint cDNA synthesis kit, primed by a TRBC-specific oligonucleotide, was used to synthesize first-strand cDNA from all RNA. All cDNA was treated with uracil-DNA glycosylase and then went through a first 18-cycle PCR with the universal primers M1SS and BC2_uni_R. On the study's bioinformatics: For normalization, 1 million high-quality reads were randomly selected from each sample, with every read carrying a distinct molecular identifier. Reads with shared molecular identifiers were discarded instead of being binned into consensus sequences. MiTCR, with a Q25 quality threshold and the strictest error-elimination algorithm, was used for CDR3 identification, clonotype clustering and error correction. A nonparametric unseen species model with Euler transformation was used to estimate lower-bound total TCR beta diversity. TCRdb reworked the public reads: Q25 trimming with fastp, MiXCR clone assembly, productive beta chains retained. Here each entry gathers all rows of one CDR3 protein and keeps the most common genes and DNA. The V and J calls come from TCRdb's annotation, not from the publication. The sample records about 1.6 million distinct CDR3 sequences, 34% of which are singletons. Over 9% of the sample is held by the ten biggest clonotypes.

Systemically healthy Caucasian individuals from Russia, about 38 in total and aged roughly 6 to 100 years, were included as donors. Each donor gave approximately 9.3 milliliters of peripheral blood, collected into EDTA-treated Vacutainer tubes. Ficoll-Paque density-gradient centrifugation was used to isolate PBMCs, with at least 6.5 million per sample. Total RNA was extracted from PBMCs with Trizol reagent, with at least 5 micrograms obtained per sample. For every donor, an aliquot of PBMCs went through flow cytometry to measure the percentages of naive CD45RAhigh/CD27high T cells. The clonotype was recovered from a woman in her 30s in good health. The sample taken for sequencing was blood.

The sequenced DNA: TGTGCCAGCGGAGGCCTAGCGGGAGGGCCCAGAACAGATACGCAGTATTTT. It translates to CASGGLAGGPRTDTQYF. The chain couples TRBV6-4 to TRBJ2-3, and 12 junctional nucleotides match TRBD2. The CDR3 numbers 17 residues from cysteine through phenylalanine. This entry keeps only the CDR3 DNA: 51 bases, framed from base 1. CDR1 MRHNA and CDR2 SNTAGT are derived from the germline V gene. The germline V and J ends show losses of 8 bases and 3 bases respectively, and no gene match explains 12 bases of the junction.